Listed below are T cell receptor beta chains from one sample, sequenced in a study of blood T cell repertoires in COVID-19. Profiled with immunoSEQ multiplex PCR; TCRdb holds only in-frame clones, not every one. The sample includes about 45,000 clones, 80% of them seen just once. The sequencing input was peripheral blood. The receptors were gathered from a man in his 70s with acute or convalescent COVID-19. CDR3s include the opening cysteine and the closing phenylalanine or tryptophan. D genes are given only for firm matches. Where a row states a size, it is once, few, many or the class of an expanded clone; other rows omit it.

cdr3_aa: CASGTGFGEQYF; cdr3_nt: TGCGCCAGCGGAACGGGGTTCGGGGAGCAGTACTTC; clone_size: few; v_call: TRBV10-1; d_call: NA; j_call: TRBJ2-7
cdr3_aa: CASSHRQATYEQYF; cdr3_nt: TGTGCCAGCAGCCATAGACAGGCAACCTACGAGCAGTACTTC; clone_size: once; v_call: TRBV7-2; d_call: NA; j_call: TRBJ2-7
cdr3_aa: CASRPPGINYGYTF; cdr3_nt: TGTGCCAGCAGACCACCCGGGATCAACTATGGCTACACCTTC; clone_size: NA; v_call: TRBV6-5; d_call: NA; j_call: TRBJ1-2
cdr3_aa: CASSLDRGREQYF; cdr3_nt: TGTGCCAGCAGTTTAGACAGGGGAAGGGAGCAGTACTTC; clone_size: NA; v_call: TRBV27; d_call: TRBD1; j_call: TRBJ2-7
cdr3_aa: CASSYRQGSYGYTF; cdr3_nt: TGTGCCAGCAGTTATCGGCAGGGGTCCTATGGCTACACCTTC; clone_size: NA; v_call: TRBV6-5; d_call: NA; j_call: TRBJ1-2
cdr3_aa: CASSYPLGQASTDTQYF; cdr3_nt: TGTGCCAGCAGTTACCCACTAGGACAGGCGAGCACAGATACGCAGTATTTT; clone_size: NA; v_call: TRBV6-2/TRBV6-3; d_call: TRBD1; j_call: TRBJ2-3
cdr3_aa: CAWDGLSNTEAFF; cdr3_nt: TGTGCCTGGGATGGGCTATCAAACACTGAAGCTTTCTTT; clone_size: once; v_call: TRBV30; d_call: NA; j_call: TRBJ1-1
cdr3_aa: CASSPRQAENYGYTF; cdr3_nt: TGTGCCAGCAGCCCTAGACAGGCCGAAAACTATGGCTACACCTTC; clone_size: NA; v_call: TRBV5-4; d_call: NA; j_call: TRBJ1-2
cdr3_aa: CASRSDRGGYNEQFF; cdr3_nt: TGTGCCAGCAGATCAGACAGGGGAGGCTACAATGAGCAGTTCTTC; clone_size: NA; v_call: TRBV2; d_call: TRBD1; j_call: TRBJ2-1
cdr3_aa: CARGAGNTEAFF; cdr3_nt: TGCGCCAGGGGGGCGGGCAACACTGAAGCTTTCTTT; clone_size: NA; v_call: TRBV10-1; d_call: NA; j_call: TRBJ1-1
cdr3_aa: CASSFNGGPLEQYF; cdr3_nt: TGTGCCAGCAGCTTTAACGGGGGGCCCCTCGAGCAGTACTTC; clone_size: NA; v_call: TRBV7-2; d_call: NA; j_call: TRBJ2-7
cdr3_aa: CASSVAGGGVGETQYF; cdr3_nt: TGTGCCAGCAGCGTAGCGGGGGGGGGTGTTGGAGAGACCCAGTACTTC; clone_size: NA; v_call: TRBV9; d_call: TRBD2; j_call: TRBJ2-5
cdr3_aa: CASSQGGEGAGNEQFF; cdr3_nt: TGCGCCAGCAGCCAAGGCGGGGAAGGGGCTGGAAATGAGCAGTTCTTC; clone_size: NA; v_call: TRBV4-3; d_call: NA; j_call: TRBJ2-1
cdr3_aa: CASSPAGVLNEKLFF; cdr3_nt: TGCGCCAGCAGCCCGGCAGGGGTGCTAAATGAAAAACTGTTTTTT; clone_size: NA; v_call: TRBV4-1; d_call: NA; j_call: TRBJ1-4
cdr3_aa: CASSSTRGRNGELFF; cdr3_nt: TGTGCCAGCAGCTCAACCAGGGGGCGGAACGGGGAGCTGTTTTTT; clone_size: NA; v_call: TRBV11-3; d_call: TRBD1; j_call: TRBJ2-2
cdr3_aa: CASSQDLVAGGRTSTDTQYF; cdr3_nt: TGCGCCAGCAGCCAAGATCTAGTAGCGGGGGGGCGCACTAGCACAGATACGCAGTATTTT; clone_size: NA; v_call: TRBV4-3; d_call: TRBD2; j_call: TRBJ2-3
cdr3_aa: CASSRGMNTEAFF; cdr3_nt: TGTGCCAGCAGCCGCGGTATGAACACTGAAGCTTTCTTT; clone_size: NA; v_call: TRBV7-3; d_call: NA; j_call: TRBJ1-1
cdr3_aa: CASSLAGPLGEKLFF; cdr3_nt: TGTGCCAGCAGCTTGGCAGGCCCCTTAGGAGAAAAACTGTTTTTT; clone_size: NA; v_call: TRBV5-4; d_call: NA; j_call: TRBJ1-4
cdr3_aa: CASSQDMTGAQYYGYTF; cdr3_nt: TGCGCCAGCAGCCAGGACATGACAGGGGCCCAGTACTATGGCTACACCTTC; clone_size: NA; v_call: TRBV4-3; d_call: TRBD1; j_call: TRBJ1-2
cdr3_aa: CASSSLFDQGPSLGEQYF; cdr3_nt: TGTGCCAGCAGTTCCCTCTTTGACCAGGGCCCATCCCTGGGCGAGCAGTACTTC; clone_size: NA; v_call: TRBV27; d_call: NA; j_call: TRBJ2-7
cdr3_aa: CASRDRVGSPLHF; cdr3_nt: TGTGCCAGTCGGGACAGGGTCGGTTCACCCCTCCACTTT; clone_size: few; v_call: TRBV19; d_call: TRBD1; j_call: TRBJ1-6
cdr3_aa: CASIRSGQSSNQPQHF; cdr3_nt: TGTGCCAGTATCAGAAGCGGACAGTCTAGCAATCAGCCCCAGCATTTT; clone_size: NA; v_call: TRBV19; d_call: NA; j_call: TRBJ1-5
cdr3_aa: CASSESRTPGSFYGYTF; cdr3_nt: TGCGCCAGCAGTGAGTCGAGGACCCCGGGGAGCTTTTATGGCTACACCTTC; clone_size: NA; v_call: TRBV10-1; d_call: NA; j_call: TRBJ1-2
cdr3_aa: CASKFGGALGETQYF; cdr3_nt: TGTGCCAGCAAATTCGGGGGGGCCTTAGGAGAGACCCAGTACTTC; clone_size: NA; v_call: TRBV27; d_call: TRBD2; j_call: TRBJ2-5
cdr3_aa: CASSPNGLSGGVETQYF; cdr3_nt: TGTGCCAGCAGCCCCAATGGACTAAGCGGGGGGGTTGAGACCCAGTACTTC; clone_size: NA; v_call: TRBV7-9; d_call: TRBD2; j_call: TRBJ2-5
cdr3_aa: CASNYGTAEKLFF; cdr3_nt: TGTGCCAGCAACTATGGGACAGCTGAAAAACTGTTTTTT; clone_size: NA; v_call: TRBV28; d_call: TRBD1; j_call: TRBJ1-4
cdr3_aa: CASRTDRFNEQFF; cdr3_nt: TGTGCCAGCAGAACGGACAGATTCAATGAGCAGTTCTTC; clone_size: NA; v_call: TRBV6-6; d_call: NA; j_call: TRBJ2-1
cdr3_aa: CASSRKTGDLDYGYTF; cdr3_nt: TGCGCCAGCAGCCGCAAGACAGGGGATTTGGACTATGGCTACACCTTC; clone_size: NA; v_call: TRBV4-1; d_call: TRBD1; j_call: TRBJ1-2
cdr3_aa: CASSPRNEQFF; cdr3_nt: TGTGCCAGCAGCCCGAGGAATGAGCAGTTCTTC; clone_size: NA; v_call: TRBV28; d_call: NA; j_call: TRBJ2-1
cdr3_aa: CASSLPSPGQGLMSGYTF; cdr3_nt: TGCGCCAGCAGCTTGCCGTCTCCGGGACAGGGTTTAATGAGTGGCTACACCTTC; clone_size: once; v_call: TRBV5-1; d_call: TRBD1; j_call: TRBJ1-2